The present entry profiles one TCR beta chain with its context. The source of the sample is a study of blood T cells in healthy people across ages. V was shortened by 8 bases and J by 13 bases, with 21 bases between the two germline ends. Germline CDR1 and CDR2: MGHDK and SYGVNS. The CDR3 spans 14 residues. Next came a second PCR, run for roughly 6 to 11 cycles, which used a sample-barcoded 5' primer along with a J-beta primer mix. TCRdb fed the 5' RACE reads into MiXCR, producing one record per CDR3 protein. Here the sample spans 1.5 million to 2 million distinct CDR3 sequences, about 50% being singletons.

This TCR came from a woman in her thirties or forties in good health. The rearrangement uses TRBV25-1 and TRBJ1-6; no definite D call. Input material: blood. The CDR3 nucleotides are TGTGCCAGCGCGGACGGAGATTACAGAACGCCCCTCCACTTT. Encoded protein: CASADGDYRTPLHF. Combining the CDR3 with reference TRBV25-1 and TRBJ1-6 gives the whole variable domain EADIYQTPRYLVIGTGKKITLECSQTMGHDKMYWYQQDPGMELHLIHYSYGVNSTEKGDLSSESTVSRIRTEHFPLTLESARPSHTSQYLCASADGDYRTPLHFGNGTRLTVT.